This TCR beta chain emerged from a study of T cells expressing NK-cell markers. Study as a whole: Sequencing of TCR beta repertoires drew on sorted CD3+CD56+NKG2C+, CD3+CD56+NKG2C- and CD3+CD56-NKG2C+ T cells. Sequenced donors, eight in total, included seven who were HCMV-seropositive and one who was seronegative. Study conclusions and caveats: These clonotypes additionally ranked first within the CD3+CD56-NKG2C+ fraction of a few donors. About six donors showed dominant NKG2C+ clonotypes comprising about 1.0-7.5% of their CD8+ T cells.

As for this clonotype: Its cognate antigen is unknown.

Germline-derived CDR1 and CDR2 are SGHDN and FVKESK. This CDR3 region has 13 residues. TCRdb derives one entry per CDR3 protein from the 5' RACE reads, leaving out DNA. This table holds around 280,000 distinct CDR3 sequences. V is TRBV14 and J is TRBJ1-1. The TCR sequence derives from a man aged 18-30 years in good health. Material: blood T cells: a sorted CD56 or NKG2C T cell subset, CD4+ or CD8+ T cells, or bulk PBMC T cells (not recorded which). The CDR3 reads CASSFAVDTEAFF. The entire variable domain, with the rest obtained from reference TRBV14 and TRBJ1-1, is as follows: EAGVTQFPSHSVIEKGQTVTLRCDPISGHDNLYWYRRVMGKEIKFLLHFVKESKQDESGMPNNRFLAERTGGTYSTLKVQPAELEDSGVYFCASSFAVDTEAFFGQGTRLTVV.